These T cell receptor beta chains were read from a single sample in a study of blood T cell repertoires in COVID-19. Measured with immunoSEQ multiplex PCR; TCRdb has only the in-frame clones, and not every one. The sample lists 200,000 to 250,000 clones, approximately 82% occurring once. The sample taken for sequencing was peripheral blood. Source of these receptors: a woman older than 75 with acute or convalescent COVID-19. Both conserved end residues are part of each CDR3. Fields, in order: clone size, CDR3 length, J gene, V gene, D gene, CDR3 DNA, CDR3 protein. A D gene is named only where the DNA matches it firmly. Some rows have no size entry. The others give once, few or many, or a class for an expanded clone.

size: .; length: 13; J: TRBJ2-2; V: TRBV6-5; D: .; DNA: TGTGCCAGCAGCGCCCCAGGGACCGGGGAGCTGTTTTTT; CDR3: CASSAPGTGELFF
size: once; length: 14; J: TRBJ1-6; V: TRBV7-2; D: .; DNA: TGTGCCAGCAGCCCAAGACTAGTTCGGTCACCCCTCCACTTT; CDR3: CASSPRLVRSPLHF
size: .; length: 13; J: TRBJ1-1; V: TRBV7-2; D: .; DNA: TGTGCCAGCAGCCTTACCGAGGGCACTGAAGCTTTCTTT; CDR3: CASSLTEGTEAFF
size: .; length: 13; J: TRBJ1-1; V: TRBV6-5; D: TRBD1; DNA: TGTGCCAGCAGTTTTAGGGGGCGTAATGAAGCTTTCTTT; CDR3: CASSFRGRNEAFF
size: .; length: 14; J: TRBJ1-2; V: TRBV14; D: .; DNA: TGTGCCAGCAGCCAAGATCTGACAGTGGGTGGCTACACCTTC; CDR3: CASSQDLTVGGYTF
size: .; length: 13; J: TRBJ1-4; V: TRBV28; D: .; DNA: TGTGCCAGCAGTTCCTGGCTCGGGTTGAAACTGTTTTTT; CDR3: CASSSWLGLKLFF
size: .; length: 16; J: TRBJ2-3; V: TRBV5-5; D: .; DNA: TGTGCCAGCAGCTTGTCGGGTCAAGGGCACCCAGGGACGCAGTATTTT; CDR3: CASSLSGQGHPGTQYF
size: .; length: 16; J: TRBJ2-2; V: TRBV5-1; D: .; DNA: TGCGCCAGCAGCTTGTTTTCAGGGTCGAACACCGGGGAGCTGTTTTTT; CDR3: CASSLFSGSNTGELFF
size: .; length: 14; J: TRBJ1-5; V: TRBV19; D: TRBD1; DNA: TGTGCCAGTAGTATAGACCGACAGGGAACGCCCCAGCATTTT; CDR3: CASSIDRQGTPQHF
size: .; length: 16; J: TRBJ1-3; V: TRBV3-1/TRBV3-2; D: .; DNA: TGTGCCAGCAGCCAAGATTCCGGGGGATCTGGAAACACCATATATTTT; CDR3: CASSQDSGGSGNTIYF